This passage covers 26 T cell receptor beta chains from one sample sequenced in a study of monozygotic twins with inflammatory bowel disease. TCRdb reprocessed the 5' RACE reads, with one entry per CDR3 protein and no DNA. The sample table includes about 300,000 distinct CDR3 sequences. The sample consisted of blood. The receptors were sampled from a human donor with ulcerative colitis or Crohn's disease, or a healthy co-twin of an affected twin (not recorded which).

V is TRBV11-2 and J is TRBJ1-2; the D call from TCRdb, TRBD1, cannot be confirmed without DNA. The CDR3 length is 14 residues. Per the germline V gene, CDR1 is SGHAT and CDR2 is FQNNGV. The CDR3 sequence: CASQDRGHEYGYTF.

The chain uses TRBV4-2 and TRBJ2-7; the TCRdb call, TRBD1, lacks DNA for checking. Germline values: CDR1 LGHNA, CDR2 YNFKEQ. CDR3 length: 13 amino acids. CDR3 sequence: CASRDRAGWEQYF.

V is TRBV2 and J is TRBJ1-5; with no DNA, the TCRdb D assignment of TRBD1 cannot be verified. This CDR3 is built from 14 residues. Germline V lookup: CDR1 SNHLY, CDR2 FYNNEI. The CDR3 reads CASSGEGARQPQHF.

The V gene is TRBV29-1, the J gene TRBJ2-7; TCRdb names TRBD1, which stays unverified in the absence of DNA. The CDR3 extends over 15 amino acids. The germline V gene encodes CDR1 SQVTM and CDR2 ANQGSEA. CDR3 region: CSVEYWDRGNYEQYF.

V is TRBV7-2 and J is TRBJ1-1; TCRdb names TRBD1, which stays unverified in the absence of DNA. The CDR3 sequence is 14 residues long. CDR1 and CDR2 from the germline V gene are SGHTA and FQGNSA. The CDR3 is CASSFRQGNTEAFF.

This sequence joins TRBV20-1 and TRBJ1-2. Germline CDR1 and CDR2: DFQATT and SNEGSKA (reference sequence). The CDR3 consists of 11 residues. The CDR3 reads CSATLQTGYTF.

CDR3 protein: CSVEDRRARDSYNEQFF. The V gene is TRBV29-1, the J gene TRBJ2-1; TCRdb indicates TRBD2, and absent DNA this call remains unverified. The germline CDR1 and CDR2 sequences are SQVTM and ANQGSEA. The CDR3 totals 17 residues.

J is TRBJ2-3 and V is TRBV20-1; as DNA is missing, the TRBD2 call by TCRdb cannot be tested. Germline lookup yields CDR1 DFQATT and CDR2 SNEGSKA (reference sequence). This CDR3 region has 16 residues. The CDR3 protein is CSARPYLAGVRDTQYF.

The chain combines TRBV7-2 with TRBJ2-3; TCRdb calls TRBD1, which cannot be checked without DNA. CDR3 length: 16 residues. Germline CDR1 SGHTA, CDR2 FQGNSA. CDR3 amino acids: CASSPGDRGSTDTQYF. Using reference TRBV7-2 and TRBJ2-3 for the parts outside the CDR3, the full variable domain is GAGVSQSPSNKVTEKGKDVELRCDPISGHTALYWYRQSLGQGLEFLIYFQGNSAPDKSGLPSDRFSAERTGGSVSTLTIQRTQQEDSAVYLCASSPGDRGSTDTQYFGPGTRLTVL.

The chain is built from TRBV20-1 and TRBJ1-4; TCRdb gives TRBD1 as the D gene, but with no DNA this cannot be confirmed. CDR1 is DFQATT, CDR2 SNEGSKA, per germline (reference sequence). The CDR3 is 18 amino acids. CDR3 residues: CSARPLDASTWANEKLFF.

The chain has TRBV12-3 or TRBV12-4 and TRBJ1-2. CDR3 length equals 13 residues. CDR3 loop: CASSLSSHYGYTF.

The V gene is TRBV7-2, the J gene TRBJ2-7; TCRdb gives TRBD1 as the D gene, but with no DNA this cannot be confirmed. Looked up from germline, CDR1 is SGHTA and CDR2 is FQGNSA. This CDR3 has 14 amino acids. This CDR3 reads CASSLDRANNEQYF.

J is TRBJ2-1 and V is TRBV6-5; the TCRdb call, TRBD2, lacks DNA for checking. The CDR3 consists of 17 residues. The germline V gene has CDR1 MNHEY and CDR2 SVGAGI. CDR3 protein: CASSYSKGLAAYNEQFF.

The genes are TRBV6-5 and TRBJ2-7; TCRdb lists TRBD1, though no DNA is available to test this call. The CDR3 runs to 14 residues. In germline, CDR1 is MNHEY, CDR2 SVGAGI. The CDR3 protein is CASSYGRQAYEQYF.

The chain has TRBV5-1 and TRBJ2-6. Germline V gene sequence: CDR1 SGHRS, CDR2 YFSETQ. The CDR3 totals 20 residues. The CDR3 sequence: CASSLAAAGTLSSGANVLTF.

The chain has TRBV20-1 and TRBJ1-4; as DNA is missing, the TRBD1 call by TCRdb cannot be tested. Germline V gives CDR1 DFQATT, CDR2 SNEGSKA (reference sequence). The CDR3 is 14 residues long. The CDR3 is CSAQTRGRGEKLFF.

The chain has TRBV28 and TRBJ2-3; TCRdb gives TRBD2 as the D gene, but with no DNA this cannot be confirmed. Germline V gene sequence: CDR1 MDHEN, CDR2 SYDVKM. This CDR3 has 15 amino acids. CDR3: CASSSRRPGTDTQYF.

CDR3 residues: CASSHWGSGGSEETQYF. The chain recombines TRBV14 with TRBJ2-5; TCRdb designates TRBD2, a call that cannot be tested without DNA. This CDR3 has 17 residues. The germline V gene has CDR1 SGHDN and CDR2 FVKESK.

CDR3: CASSYQTGRTGELFF. The chain joins TRBV6-5 to TRBJ2-2; TCRdb's D call, TRBD1, is unchecked because there is no DNA. This CDR3 has 15 residues. CDR1 and CDR2 from the germline V gene are MNHEY and SVGAGI.

The chain carries TRBV27 and TRBJ2-7; TCRdb names TRBD2, which stays unverified in the absence of DNA. The CDR3 runs 15 residues. Per germline, CDR1 MNHEY and CDR2 SMNVEV (reference sequence). CDR3 loop: CASSLLSSGSYEQYF.

The gene calls are TRBV7-2 and TRBJ2-5; TCRdb designates TRBD1, a call that cannot be tested without DNA. The CDR3 loop spans 13 amino acids. Per germline, CDR1 SGHTA and CDR2 FQGNSA. The CDR3: CASSPVGGETQYF.

The chain carries TRBV7-2 and TRBJ2-7; TCRdb reports TRBD2, a call that lacks DNA to check it against. The CDR3 runs 14 residues. CDR1 SGHTA and CDR2 FQGNSA come from the germline V gene. The CDR3 here is CASSLARLAYEQYF.

This chain links TRBV6-5 with TRBJ2-3. There are 13 residues in the CDR3. Germline values: CDR1 MNHEY, CDR2 SVGAGI. CDR3 sequence reads: CASTNFRTDTQYF.

The chain combines TRBV6-6 with TRBJ1-6; no DNA is available, so the TRBD1 call from TCRdb remains unchecked. CDR3 length: 14 residues. The V gene's germline CDR1 is MNHNY and CDR2 SVGAGI (reference sequence). CDR3 loop: CASSRDRNNSPLHF.

This chain uses TRBV4-3 with TRBJ2-7; the D gene TCRdb calls, TRBD1, cannot be checked with no DNA. The CDR3 consists of 16 residues. CDR1 and CDR2 from the germline V gene are LGHNA and YSLEER. The CDR3 spells CASSQDPQGGPYEQYF.

The J gene is TRBJ2-2, the V gene TRBV12-3 or TRBV12-4; TCRdb outputs TRBD1, but without DNA this stays unchecked. This CDR3 comprises 15 residues. The CDR3 protein is CASSPDRVDTGELFF.